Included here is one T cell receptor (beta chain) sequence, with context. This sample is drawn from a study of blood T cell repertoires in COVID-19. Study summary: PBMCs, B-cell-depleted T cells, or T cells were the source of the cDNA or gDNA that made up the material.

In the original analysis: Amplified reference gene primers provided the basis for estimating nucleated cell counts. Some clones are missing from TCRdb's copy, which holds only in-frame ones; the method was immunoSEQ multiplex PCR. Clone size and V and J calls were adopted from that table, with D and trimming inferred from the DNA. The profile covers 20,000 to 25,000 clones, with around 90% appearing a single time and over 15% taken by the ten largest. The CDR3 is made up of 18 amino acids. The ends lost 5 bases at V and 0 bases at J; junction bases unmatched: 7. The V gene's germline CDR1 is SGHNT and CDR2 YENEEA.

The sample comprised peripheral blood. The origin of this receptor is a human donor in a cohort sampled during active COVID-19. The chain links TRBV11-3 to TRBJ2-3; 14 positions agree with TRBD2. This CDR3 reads CASSLGTSGGLSTDTQYF. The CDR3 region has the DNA TGTGCCAGCAGCCTCGGGACTAGCGGGGGCCTGAGCACAGATACGCAGTATTTT.